This TCR beta chain was profiled in a study of T cell clonotyping in hematopoietic cell transplantation. Deletions cut 6 bases from V and 8 bases from J, with 20 bases between. This CDR3 contains 15 residues. Germline V gene data show CDR1 as MDHEN and CDR2 as SYDVKM. The protocol was immunoSEQ multiplex PCR, while the TCRdb copy is restricted to in-frame clones and leaves out a portion. The profile shows approximately 75,000 clones, around 94% of them singletons. Study-wide points: No sorting was done, leaving CD4 and CD8 contributions mixed. Broader posttransplant TCR repertoire diversity was predicted by graft donor and pretransplant recipient Inverse Simpson Index values. Pathologically expanded recipient clonotypes increased progressively from day 30 to day 180 as diversity fell.

As concerns this clone: The antigen is undetermined.

The J gene is TRBJ2-1, the V gene TRBV28, with D maybe TRBD2 (8 bases). The TCR comes from a man in his fifties in good health. Some clones in this sample may be carry-over from other donors' samples. The specimen sequenced was peripheral blood mononuclear cells. CDR3 nucleotide sequence: TGTGCCAGCAGGTCCCCCCGGGAGGGGGCCTATGAGCAGTTCTTC. Translation gives CASRSPREGAYEQFF.